These 29 T cell receptor beta chains share one sample of origin, sequenced in a study of vaccination effects on CD4 cells after COVID-19 (dated by TCRdb to the early 2020s). These receptors' targets are unknown. In the ViraFEST assay, PBMC were stimulated with viral peptide pools, and antigen-specific CD4+ T cell clonotypes were then identified by expansion using TCR sequencing. After 10 days of culture, CD4+ T cells were isolated with the EasySep CD4+ T cell isolation kit. The library was generated by the immunoSEQ multiplex PCR assay. Drawn from immuneACCESS, this table holds only the in-frame rearrangements with V and J called that TCRdb kept. Clones are partly lost; checked studies trace under half to an unresolved V gene and leave the rest unexplained. The table for this sample lists just over 8,000 clones; 60% to 75% of them were counted only once. The ten largest clones represent about 12% of the sample.

Source: CD4+ T cells from PBMCs cultured with HCoV-229E spike peptides, taken before COVID-19 vaccination. Explained via the paper, the cell subset or site label denotes: HCoV-229E spike overlapping peptide pool stimulation. The receptors were sampled from a human donor who received a COVID-19 vaccine.

This chain joins TRBV28 and TRBJ1-2; D not resolved. The CDR3 is made up of 14 amino acids. CDR1 is MDHEN, CDR2 SYDVKM, per germline. V was trimmed by 3 bases and J by 6 bases, leaving 14 bases between them. The CDR3 here is CASSLPREANGYTF. CDR3 DNA sequence: TGTGCCAGCAGTTTGCCCCGGGAGGCGAATGGCTACACCTTC.

This chain uses TRBV5-5 with TRBJ2-1; 7 bases line up with TRBD1. Germline trimming cut 2 bases from V and 7 bases from J; bases unmatched to any gene: 9. Germline CDR1 is SGHKS and CDR2 is YYEKEE (reference sequence). CDR3 length: 15 residues. This chain's CDR3 is CASSFEDRSWNEQFF. The CDR3 nucleotides are TGTGCCAGCAGCTTCGAGGACAGGTCCTGGAATGAGCAGTTCTTC.

The rearrangement uses TRBV13 and TRBJ1-3; D is unclear. Trimming removed 3 bases at V and 0 bases at J, with 12 bases between. Germline V CDR1 and CDR2: PRHDT, FYEKMQ (reference sequence). There are 16 residues in the CDR3. DNA for the CDR3: TGTGCCAGCAGCTTTTACGCGGATTTCTCTGGAAACACCATATATTTT. Protein sequence: CASSFYADFSGNTIYF. Based on the CDR3 plus reference TRBV13 and TRBJ1-3, the full variable domain is AAGVIQSPRHLIKEKRETATLKCYPIPRHDTVYWYQQGPGQDPQFLISFYEKMQSDKGSIPDRFSAQQFSDYHSELNMSSLELGDSALYFCASSFYADFSGNTIYFGEGSWLTVV.

The genes are TRBV9 and TRBJ2-1, with D unclear. This CDR3 spans 13 amino acids. Trimming took off 0 bases at V and 10 bases at J, with 11 bases between the two ends. CDR1 SGDLS and CDR2 YYNGEE come from the germline V gene. This chain's CDR3 is CASSVEWGWEQFF. The CDR3 nucleotides are TGTGCCAGCAGCGTAGAGTGGGGATGGGAGCAGTTCTTC.

The chain carries TRBV11-3 and TRBJ2-3; 8 positions agree with TRBD1. The CDR3 spans 16 residues. Germline CDR1 and CDR2: SGHNT and YENEEA. V gave up 1 base and J gave up 6 bases; unmatched junction bases: 9. As DNA, the CDR3 is TGTGCCAGCAGCTTAGGCAGGGGGCTGGCAGGCGATACGCAGTATTTT. Translation gives CASSLGRGLAGDTQYF.

CDR3 loop: CASSSTGGETQYF. The CDR3 nucleotides are TGCGCCAGCAGCTCGACCGGAGGAGAGACCCAGTACTTC. The chain joins TRBV5-1 to TRBJ2-5; possible D gene TRBD2, 5 bases. The CDR3 contains 13 residues. Trimming took off 3 bases at V and 4 bases at J, with 10 bases between the two ends. The germline CDR1 and CDR2 sequences are SGHRS and YFSETQ.

The chain combines TRBV2 with TRBJ1-3; 9 positions agree with TRBD1. V lost 5 bases, J lost 0 bases, and 11 bases stayed unmatched. Germline CDR1 reads SNHLY; CDR2 reads FYNNEI. This CDR3 spans 18 amino acids. As DNA, the CDR3 is TGTGCCAGCAGTAAAGATCCGGGACAGGGACTCTCTGGAAACACCATATATTTT. It is translated as CASSKDPGQGLSGNTIYF.

Only a few counts were recorded for this clone. The chain has TRBV7-9 and TRBJ2-2; 10 bases align to TRBD2. Trimming removed 1 base from V and 9 bases from J; junction bases left unmatched: 8. Germline values: CDR1 SEHNR, CDR2 FQNEAQ (reference sequence). The CDR3 is made up of 16 amino acids. As DNA, the CDR3 is TGTGCCAGCAGCTTAGGCCTAGCGGGAGCTGAGCGGGAGCTGTTTTTT. It is translated as CASSLGLAGAERELFF.

The chain links TRBV7-9 to TRBJ1-2; D is undetermined. The germline gives CDR1 SEHNR, CDR2 FQNEAQ (reference sequence). The ends were cut back, 3 bases at V and 6 bases at J, with 8 bases in the middle. The CDR3 consists of 12 residues. The CDR3 DNA follows: TGTGCCAGCAGCTTGGCAAGTCATGGCTACACCTTC. Translated, it gives CASSLASHGYTF.

This clone was counted between two and nine times. V gene TRBV6-2 or TRBV6-3 combines with J gene TRBJ1-2; possible D gene TRBD1, 5 bases. The germline V and J ends were trimmed by 5 bases and 2 bases, with 6 bases remaining between them. Germline V gene data show CDR1 as MNHEY and CDR2 as SVGEGT. The CDR3 has 12 amino acids. The CDR3 DNA reads TGTGCCAGCAGTCGACAGAACTATGGCTACACCTTC. It encodes CASSRQNYGYTF.

The table lists this clone with a count of one. The chain joins TRBV3-1 (or the pseudogene TRBV3-2) to TRBJ1-3; perhaps TRBD1 as D (6 bases). The CDR3 sequence is 14 residues long. Per the germline V gene, CDR1 is LGHDT and CDR2 is YNNKEL (reference sequence). The germline V and J ends were trimmed by 7 bases and 2 bases, with 12 bases remaining between them. In DNA form, the CDR3 reads TGTGCCAGCAAAGAGGGGGTGACTGGAAACACCATATATTTT. Protein sequence: CASKEGVTGNTIYF.

CDR3 loop: CATSYRFLGEQYF. The CDR3 DNA reads TGTGCCACCAGCTACCGGTTCCTTGGGGAGCAGTACTTC. This chain uses TRBV2 with TRBJ2-7; D is unclear. Per the germline V gene, CDR1 is SNHLY and CDR2 is FYNNEI. The CDR3 covers 13 residues. V lost 10 bases, J lost 7 bases, and 20 bases lay in between. The full variable domain, with the rest looked up from reference TRBV2 and TRBJ2-7, is EPEVTQTPSHQVTQMGQEVILRCVPISNHLYFYWYRQILGQKVEFLVSFYNNEISEKSEIFDDQFSVERPDGSNFTLKIRSTKLEDSAMYFCATSYRFLGEQYFGPGTRLTVT.

V and J are TRBV18 and TRBJ2-7, with 7 nucleotides matching TRBD1. This CDR3 contains 14 residues. The J segment lost 2 bases and the V segment lost 3 bases, leaving 4 bases of the junction unmatched. Looked up from germline, CDR1 is KGHSH and CDR2 is LQKENI. The CDR3 loop reads CASSPPGGTYEQYF. The CDR3 coding sequence is TGTGCCAGCTCACCTCCAGGGGGAACCTACGAGCAGTACTTC. The variable domain in full, with the rest retrieved from reference TRBV18 and TRBJ2-7, is NAGVMQNPRHLVRRRGQEARLRCSPMKGHSHVYWYRQLPEEGLKFMVYLQKENIIDESGMPKERFSAEFPKEGPSILRIQQVVRGDSAAYFCASSPPGGTYEQYFGPGTRLTVT.

The V and J genes are TRBV3-1 (or the pseudogene TRBV3-2) and TRBJ2-1; no firm D call. Per the germline V gene, CDR1 is LGHDT and CDR2 is YNNKEL (reference sequence). The germline V and J ends were trimmed by 6 bases and 8 bases, with 8 bases remaining between them. The CDR3 covers 11 residues. The CDR3 reads CASRGSDEQFF. The CDR3, as DNA: TGTGCCAGCAGAGGTTCTGATGAGCAGTTCTTC.

V gene TRBV3-1 (or the pseudogene TRBV3-2) combines with J gene TRBJ1-6, with a weak D call TRBD1 (5 bases). CDR1 LGHDT and CDR2 YNNKEL come from the germline V gene (reference sequence). Trimming took 4 bases from V and 7 from J, leaving 11 bases between them. The CDR3 extends over 14 amino acids. As DNA, the CDR3 is TGTGCCAGCAGCCCACAGGCCGCAAATTCACCCCTCCACTTT. Its translation is CASSPQAANSPLHF.

This clone showed up just a few times. The J gene is TRBJ2-2, the V gene TRBV3-1 (or the pseudogene TRBV3-2); no clear D. Trimming pared 6 bases from V and 9 bases from J, leaving 20 bases between. This CDR3 has 15 amino acids. Per the germline V gene, CDR1 is LGHDT and CDR2 is YNNKEL (reference sequence). The CDR3 nucleotides are TGTGCCAGCAGTCACGGTGAGGCGGCGAGGCGGGAGCTGTTTTTT. Translating it yields CASSHGEAARRELFF.

The chain has TRBV18 and TRBJ1-1; a weak D match, TRBD1 (5 bases). Trimming removed 5 bases from V and 4 bases from J, with 20 bases in between. This CDR3 is built from 16 residues. Germline values: CDR1 KGHSH, CDR2 LQKENI. This CDR3 is CASSAGYRRQTTEAFF. In DNA, the CDR3 is TGTGCCAGCTCAGCCGGGTACCGAAGACAGACCACTGAAGCTTTCTTT.

This chain connects TRBV5-1 to TRBJ2-7; 9 positions agree with TRBD2. V lost 4 bases to trimming and J lost 3 bases; unmatched junction nucleotides: 14. CDR1 SGHRS and CDR2 YFSETQ come from the germline V gene. The CDR3 sequence is 17 residues long. The CDR3 region is CASSQDSYSGGLYEQYF. The CDR3 DNA reads TGCGCCAGCAGCCAAGACTCCTATAGCGGGGGCCTCTACGAGCAGTACTTC.

The table lists this clone with a count of one. The chain combines TRBV30 with TRBJ2-7; D assignment may be TRBD1 or TRBD2 (7 bases each). The germline CDR1 and CDR2 sequences are GTSNPN and SVGIG (reference sequence). Trimming shortened V by 0 bases and J by 3 bases, and 12 bases separated the two germline ends. CDR3 length: 14 residues. The CDR3 sequence: CAWSVAGGGYEQYF. The DNA of the CDR3 is TGTGCCTGGAGTGTGGCAGGGGGGGGCTACGAGCAGTACTTC.

This clone was counted a single time. The V and J genes are TRBV3-1 (or the pseudogene TRBV3-2) and TRBJ2-1; D is unresolved. Trimming stripped 0 bases from V and 0 bases from J, with 9 bases between. This CDR3 region has 16 residues. Germline values: CDR1 LGHDT, CDR2 YNNKEL (reference sequence). CDR3 residues: CASSQERATSYNEQFF. CDR3 coding DNA: TGTGCCAGCAGCCAAGAGCGTGCTACCTCCTACAATGAGCAGTTCTTC.

The chain joins TRBV6-5 to TRBJ1-4, with D possibly being TRBD1 (6 bases). The CDR3 spans 14 residues. V gave up 10 bases and J gave up 0 bases, with 12 bases separating them. Germline CDR1 MNHEY, CDR2 SVGAGI. The CDR3 DNA sequence: TGTGCCACCTCCTACAGGGCAACTAATGAAAAACTGTTTTTT. Translated: CATSYRATNEKLFF.

V gene TRBV19 combines with J gene TRBJ2-4, with TRBD1 matching 10 bases. V lost 0 bases, J lost 4 bases, and 3 bases stayed unmatched. This CDR3 is built from 16 residues. Germline CDR1 reads LNHDA; CDR2 reads SQIVND (reference sequence). CDR3 protein: CASSIDVGQGKNIQYF. In nucleotides, the CDR3 is TGTGCCAGTAGTATAGACGTGGGACAGGGGAAAAACATTCAGTACTTC.

The V call is TRBV28, the J call TRBJ1-2, with no clear D. Per germline, CDR1 MDHEN and CDR2 SYDVKM. Trimming left V 5 bases short and J 4 bases short, with 8 bases between. The CDR3 is 12 amino acids. In DNA, the CDR3 is TGTGCCAGCAGTGCTCAGACCTATGGCTACACCTTC. This translates into CASSAQTYGYTF.

This chain connects TRBV6-5 to TRBJ2-5; 7 bases match TRBD1. CDR3 size: 14 residues. V shed 6 bases, J shed 2 bases, and the junction held 6 bases outside the gene matches. Looked up from germline, CDR1 is MNHEY and CDR2 is SVGAGI. Here the CDR3 DNA reads TGTGCCAGCAGCGGGACAGTAAATCAAGAGACCCAGTACTTC. Translation gives CASSGTVNQETQYF.

The J gene is TRBJ2-7, the V gene TRBV21-1. TRBV21-1 constitutes a pseudogene. This CDR3 contains 18 residues. The CDR3 DNA is TGTGCCAGCAGCAAAGGATTCTTCAGAAGGAGGGGGTCCTACGAGCAGTACTTC. It specifies CASSKGFFRRRGSYEQYF.

The rearrangement joins TRBV10-2 to TRBJ2-4; no firm D call. V shed 2 bases and J shed 6 bases, with 11 bases lying between them. This CDR3 region has 14 residues. The V gene's germline CDR1 is WSHSY and CDR2 SAAADI. This CDR3 reads CASSEKVGRNIQYF. The DNA of the CDR3 is TGCGCCAGCAGTGAGAAGGTGGGTCGAAACATTCAGTACTTC.

The rearrangement links TRBV2 to TRBJ2-6; possibly TRBD1 for D (6 bases). Deletions cut 6 bases from V and 0 bases from J, with 12 bases between. Germline V gene sequence: CDR1 SNHLY, CDR2 FYNNEI. The CDR3 runs 16 residues. The CDR3 is CASSLRGGSGANVLTF. For the CDR3, the DNA is TGTGCCAGCAGCCTAAGAGGGGGCTCTGGGGCCAACGTCCTGACTTTC. Full variable domain (rest looked up from reference TRBV2 and TRBJ2-6): EPEVTQTPSHQVTQMGQEVILRCVPISNHLYFYWYRQILGQKVEFLVSFYNNEISEKSEIFDDQFSVERPDGSNFTLKIRSTKLEDSAMYFCASSLRGGSGANVLTFGAGSRLTVL.

This chain joins TRBV5-1 and TRBJ2-4; D possibly corresponds to TRBD1 (5 bases). This CDR3 has 16 amino acids. Germline lookup yields CDR1 SGHRS and CDR2 YFSETQ. With 1 base removed from V and 1 base from J, the gap between germline ends came to 12 bases. The chain's CDR3 is CASSLQGVGAKNIQYF. CDR3 bases: TGCGCCAGCAGCTTGCAAGGGGTCGGGGCCAAAAACATTCAGTACTTC.

V and J are TRBV9 and TRBJ2-5; TRBD2 aligns across 10 bases. The ends lost 2 bases at V and 2 bases at J; junction bases unmatched: 6. The CDR3 length is 16 residues. Germline V gene data show CDR1 as SGDLS and CDR2 as YYNGEE. The DNA of the CDR3 is TGTGCCAGCAGCGTGAGCGGGGGGGCAGGGCAAGAGACCCAGTACTTC. It encodes CASSVSGGAGQETQYF.